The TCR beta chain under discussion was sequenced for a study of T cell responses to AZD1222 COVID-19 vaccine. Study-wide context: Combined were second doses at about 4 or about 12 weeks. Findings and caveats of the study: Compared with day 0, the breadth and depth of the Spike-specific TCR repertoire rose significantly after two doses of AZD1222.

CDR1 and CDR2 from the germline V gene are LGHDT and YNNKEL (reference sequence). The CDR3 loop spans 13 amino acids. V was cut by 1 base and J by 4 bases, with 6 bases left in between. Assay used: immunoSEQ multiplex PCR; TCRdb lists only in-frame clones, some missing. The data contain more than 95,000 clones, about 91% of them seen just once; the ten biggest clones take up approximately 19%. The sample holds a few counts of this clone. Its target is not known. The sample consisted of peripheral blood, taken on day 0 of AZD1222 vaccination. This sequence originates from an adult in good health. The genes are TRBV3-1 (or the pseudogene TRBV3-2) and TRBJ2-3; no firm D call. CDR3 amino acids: CASSQVEPDTQYF. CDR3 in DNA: TGTGCCAGCAGCCAAGTGGAGCCAGATACGCAGTATTTT.